This T cell receptor (beta chain) derives from a study of regulatory T cells in long-lasting Graves disease. Study conclusions and caveats: With persistent disease, TRBV28, TRBJ1-2 and TRBJ2-5 were the favored segments. Study of thyroid tissue was not done, with only peripheral blood studied.

Germline loops: CDR1 DFQATT, CDR2 SNEGSKA (reference sequence). V shed 7 bases and J shed 0 bases, with 8 bases lying between them. This CDR3 region has 12 residues. As for this clonotype: The antigen remains unidentified.

Relying on iRepertoire HTBI primers and Arm-PCR of CDR3 regions, the team built TCR beta libraries. One entry per CDR3 protein results from TCRdb running MiXCR on the multiplex PCR reads. The sample consists of under 500,000 distinct CDR3 sequences, around 20% of them appearing once. Regarding time point: persistent/refractory GD, antithyroid drugs over 5 years with positive TRAb. Extracted RNA from PBMCs served as the source of the TCR library. The V call is TRBV20-1, the J call TRBJ2-3; no clear D gene. The sample here was peripheral blood mononuclear cells (PBMCs), taken when the disease was refractory, from a patient treated with antithyroid drugs. This TCR was sampled from a female donor with Graves disease. CDR3 DNA sequence: TGCAGTGTAGTGGGAAGCACAGATACGCAGTATTTT. Protein: CSVVGSTDTQYF.